The sequence of this TCR beta chain was determined in a study of blood T cell repertoires in COVID-19. The CDR3 runs 14 residues. Trimming stripped 4 bases from V and 2 bases from J, with 12 bases between. Germline assignment: CDR1 SGHVS and CDR2 FNYEAQ. This clone came up many times. Method: immunoSEQ multiplex PCR; TCRdb's copy keeps in-frame clones and lacks some. The sample lists about 210,000 clones, around 82% occurring once. This clonotype originated in a human donor in a cohort sampled during active COVID-19. The rearrangement joins TRBV7-6 to TRBJ2-7; possible D gene TRBD1, 6 bases. The sequencing sample was made of peripheral blood. CDR3 amino acids: CASSSQGRTYEQYF. DNA for the CDR3: TGTGCCAGCAGCTCACAGGGTCGCACCTACGAGCAGTACTTC.